This TCR beta chain was identified during a study of post-analysis software for immune sequencing data. Across the study: The disease courses spanned relapsing-remitting, secondary progressive and progressive-relapsing forms of multiple sclerosis.

Turning to this clonotype: Its antigen remains unidentified.

Germline assignment: CDR1 KGHSH and CDR2 LQKENI. V was pared by 5 bases and J by 0 bases, with 13 bases of the junction left unmatched. The CDR3 is 18 amino acids. Sequencing libraries made from TCR beta cDNA carried unique molecular identifiers. The T cell input of roughly 0.95 to 10 million gave about 470,000 cDNA molecules. One entry per CDR3 protein results from TCRdb running MiXCR on the PCR reads. The sample lists about 430,000 distinct CDR3 sequences, approximately 38% occurring once. Findings of the study overall: Roughly five TRBV segments were significantly more frequent in patients than in controls. TRBV5-6, TRBV5-1 and TRBV20-1 were among these segments. Under F measure analysis, samples from one preparation batch co-clustered strongly. Normalized Chao1 diversity was significantly lower in multiple sclerosis patients than in controls.

This rearrangement joins TRBV18 to TRBJ1-5, with 7 bases that match TRBD1. Sequencing input: blood. The TCR sequence derives from a girl aged 2-10 years with multiple sclerosis. The DNA of the CDR3 is TGTGCCAGCTCAAGAAGGCCCACAGGGGATAATAGCAATCAGCCCCAGCATTTT. The encoded protein is CASSRRPTGDNSNQPQHF. The full variable domain, with the rest looked up from reference TRBV18 and TRBJ1-5, is NAGVMQNPRHLVRRRGQEARLRCSPMKGHSHVYWYRQLPEEGLKFMVYLQKENIIDESGMPKERFSAEFPKEGPSILRIQQVVRGDSAAYFCASSRRPTGDNSNQPQHFGDGTRLSIL.